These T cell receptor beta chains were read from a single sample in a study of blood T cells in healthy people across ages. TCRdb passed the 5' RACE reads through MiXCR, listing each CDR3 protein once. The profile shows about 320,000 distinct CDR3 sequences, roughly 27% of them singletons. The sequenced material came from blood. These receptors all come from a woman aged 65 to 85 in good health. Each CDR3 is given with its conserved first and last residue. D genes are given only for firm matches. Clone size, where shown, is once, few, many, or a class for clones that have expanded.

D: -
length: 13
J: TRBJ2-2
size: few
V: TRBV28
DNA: TGTGCCAGCAGTTTCGGTTTGGGCGGGGAGCTGTTTTTT
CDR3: CASSFGLGGELFF

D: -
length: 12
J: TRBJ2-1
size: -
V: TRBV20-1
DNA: TGCAGCATATCGGGGTTTCTCAATGAGCAGTTTTTC
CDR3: CSISGFLNEQFF

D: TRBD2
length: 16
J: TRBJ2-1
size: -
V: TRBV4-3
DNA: TGCGCCAGCAGCCAAACCGGACGGGGGGGATACAATGAGCAGTTCTTC
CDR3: CASSQTGRGGYNEQFF

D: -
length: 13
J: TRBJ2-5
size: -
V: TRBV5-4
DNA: TGTGCCAGCAGCCCACCCTTTGGGGAGACCCAGTACTTC
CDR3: CASSPPFGETQYF

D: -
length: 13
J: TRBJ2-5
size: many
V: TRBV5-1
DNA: TGCGCCAGCAGCTGGAGGAGCCAAGAGACCCAGTACTTC
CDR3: CASSWRSQETQYF

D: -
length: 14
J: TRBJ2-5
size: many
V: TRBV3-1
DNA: TGTGCCAGCAGCCCTAGGACACACCAAGAGACCCAGTACTTC
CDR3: CASSPRTHQETQYF

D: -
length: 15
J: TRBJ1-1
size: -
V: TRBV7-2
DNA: TGTGCCAGCAGCTTAGTGGGACGGGGGAACACTGAAGCTTTCTTT
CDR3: CASSLVGRGNTEAFF

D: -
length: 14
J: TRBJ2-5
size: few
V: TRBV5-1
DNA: TGCGCCAGCAGCTTGCCGGTGGGGCAAGAGACCCAGTACTTC
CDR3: CASSLPVGQETQYF

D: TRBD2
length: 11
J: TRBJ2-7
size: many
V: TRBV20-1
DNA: TGCACTGCCGGGACTAGCTACGAGCAGTACTTC
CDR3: CTAGTSYEQYF

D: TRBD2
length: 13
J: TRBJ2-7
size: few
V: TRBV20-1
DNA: TGCAGTGCTAGTAGGACTAGCGGGTACGAGCAGTACTTC
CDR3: CSASRTSGYEQYF

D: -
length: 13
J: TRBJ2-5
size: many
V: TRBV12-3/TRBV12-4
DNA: TGTGCCAGCAGTAGTAGAGGTCGAGAGACCCAGTACTTC
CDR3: CASSSRGRETQYF

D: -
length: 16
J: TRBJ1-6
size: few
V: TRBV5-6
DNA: TGTGCCAGCAGCCGGCGCCTGGGGGCGGGAAATTCACCCCTCCACTTT
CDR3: CASSRRLGAGNSPLHF

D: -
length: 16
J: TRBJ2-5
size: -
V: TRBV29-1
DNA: TGCAGCGTTGAAAGTGATCTAGCCACGAGGTACAATGAGCAGTACTTC
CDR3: CSVESDLATRYNEQYF

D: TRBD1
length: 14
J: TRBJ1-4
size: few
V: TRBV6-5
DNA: TGTGCCAGCAGGGAACAGGGGGCCAGTGAAAAACTGTTTTTT
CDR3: CASREQGASEKLFF

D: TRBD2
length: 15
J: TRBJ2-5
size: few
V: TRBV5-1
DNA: TGCGCCACCGGGACTAGCGGGAGACCGGGAGAGACCCAGTACTTC
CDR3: CATGTSGRPGETQYF

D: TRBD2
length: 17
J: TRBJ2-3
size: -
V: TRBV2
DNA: TGTGCCAGCAGCGCCGGGACTAGCGGGAGGTTCACAGATACGCAGTATTTT
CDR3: CASSAGTSGRFTDTQYF

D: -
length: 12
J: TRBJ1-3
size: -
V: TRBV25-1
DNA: TGTGCCAGCACAGGGAGGAGAAACACCATATATTTT
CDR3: CASTGRRNTIYF

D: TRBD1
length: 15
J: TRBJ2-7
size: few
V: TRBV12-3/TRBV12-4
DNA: TGTGCCAGCAGCCTTGGGACAGGGGGCACATACGAGCAGTACTTC
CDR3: CASSLGTGGTYEQYF

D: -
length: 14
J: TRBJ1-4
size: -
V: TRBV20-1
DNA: TGCAGTGCTAGAGTTCTGGGGGGGAATGAAAAACTGTTTTTT
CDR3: CSARVLGGNEKLFF

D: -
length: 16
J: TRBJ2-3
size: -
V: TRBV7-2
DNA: TGTGCCAGCAGCTTACCGCGACAGGCTAAGGCGAATACGCAGTATTTT
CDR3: CASSLPRQAKANTQYF

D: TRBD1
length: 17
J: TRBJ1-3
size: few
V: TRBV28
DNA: TGTGCCAGCAGTTCTCGGGGACAGGGCTCCTCTGGAAACACCATATATTTT
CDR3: CASSSRGQGSSGNTIYF

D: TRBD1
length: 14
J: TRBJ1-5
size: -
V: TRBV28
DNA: TGTGCCAGCAGCCTAGCAGGGGGCTTGCAGCCCCAGCATTTT
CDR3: CASSLAGGLQPQHF

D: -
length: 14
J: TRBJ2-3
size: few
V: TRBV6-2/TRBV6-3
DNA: TGTGCCAGCAATCGGGACCACACTACCCCTACGCAGTATTTT
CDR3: CASNRDHTTPTQYF

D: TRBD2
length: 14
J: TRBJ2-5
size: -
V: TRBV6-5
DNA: TGTGCCAGCAGTTACGGCGGGGGGGCGGAGACCCAGTACTTC
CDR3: CASSYGGGAETQYF

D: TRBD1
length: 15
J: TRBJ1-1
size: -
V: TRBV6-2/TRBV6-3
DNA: TGTGCCAGCAGTTCCAAGACAGGGGGGAACACTGAAGCTTTCTTT
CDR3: CASSSKTGGNTEAFF

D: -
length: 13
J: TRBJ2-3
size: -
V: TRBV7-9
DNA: TGTGCCAGCAGCCACCCGCACACAGATACGCAGTATTTT
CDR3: CASSHPHTDTQYF

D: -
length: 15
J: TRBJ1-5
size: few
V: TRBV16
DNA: TGTGCCAGCAGCCATGAGGGTGTAACCGGTCAGCCCCAGCATTTT
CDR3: CASSHEGVTGQPQHF

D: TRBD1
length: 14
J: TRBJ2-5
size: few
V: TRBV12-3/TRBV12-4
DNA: TGTGCCAGCAGTTGGGGACAGGCGGTAGAGACCCAGTACTTC
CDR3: CASSWGQAVETQYF

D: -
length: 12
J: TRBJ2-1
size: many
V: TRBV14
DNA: TGTGCCAGCAGTAATAGGAACAATGAGCAGTTCTTC
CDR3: CASSNRNNEQFF

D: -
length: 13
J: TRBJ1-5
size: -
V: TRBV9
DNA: TGTGCCAGCAGCCTCCGGGGGGAGGAACCCCAGCATTTT
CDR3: CASSLRGEEPQHF

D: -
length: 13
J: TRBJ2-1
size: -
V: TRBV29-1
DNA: TGCACCGGGGGAGGAGGGGCGGGCAATGAGCAGTTCTTC
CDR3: CTGGGGAGNEQFF

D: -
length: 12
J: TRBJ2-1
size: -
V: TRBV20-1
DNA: TGCAGTTCCGGGACGGAGTACAATGAGCAGTTCTTC
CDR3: CSSGTEYNEQFF

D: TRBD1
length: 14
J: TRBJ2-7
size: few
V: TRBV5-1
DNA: TGCGCCAGCAGCTTATCGACAGGGACGAGAGAGCAGTACTTC
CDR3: CASSLSTGTREQYF

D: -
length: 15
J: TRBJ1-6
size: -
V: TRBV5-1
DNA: TGCGCCAGCAGCTTGGCGAGGGCAGCGGGATCACCCCTCCACTTT
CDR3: CASSLARAAGSPLHF

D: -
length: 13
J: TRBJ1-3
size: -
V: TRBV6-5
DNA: TGTGCCAGCAGCGGTCCTGGAGGAAACACCATATATTTT
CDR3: CASSGPGGNTIYF

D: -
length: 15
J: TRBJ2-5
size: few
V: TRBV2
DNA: TGTGCCAGCAGTGAAGCCAGAGAACTCCAGAAGACCCAGTACTTC
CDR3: CASSEARELQKTQYF

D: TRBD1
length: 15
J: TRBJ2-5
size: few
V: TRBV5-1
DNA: TGCGCCAGCAGCGGGACAGCGCAGAAGTATGAGACCCAGTACTTC
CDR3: CASSGTAQKYETQYF

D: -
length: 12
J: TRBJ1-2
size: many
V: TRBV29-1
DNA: TGCAGCGTTGGGGGGGGAAACTATGGCTACACCTTC
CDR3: CSVGGGNYGYTF

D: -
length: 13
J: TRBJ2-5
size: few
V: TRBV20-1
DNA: TGCAGTGCTAGACCCTCCCTCGGGGAGACCCAGTACTTC
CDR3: CSARPSLGETQYF

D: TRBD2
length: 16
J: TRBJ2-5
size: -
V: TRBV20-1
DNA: TGCAGTGCTCCCGGGACTAGCATCTCGAAGGGAGAGACCCAGTACTTC
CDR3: CSAPGTSISKGETQYF

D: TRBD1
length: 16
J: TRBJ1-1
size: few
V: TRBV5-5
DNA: TGTGCCAGCACCCCAACGGGACAGGGTACGAACACTGAAGCTTTCTTT
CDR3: CASTPTGQGTNTEAFF

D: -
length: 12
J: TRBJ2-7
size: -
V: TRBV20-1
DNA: TGCAGTTCCGATACTGCGGGTCACGAGCAGTACTTC
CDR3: CSSDTAGHEQYF

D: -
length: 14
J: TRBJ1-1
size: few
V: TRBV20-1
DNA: TGCAGTGCCAATTCTGGGACGGGCCACACTGAAGCTTTCTTT
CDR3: CSANSGTGHTEAFF

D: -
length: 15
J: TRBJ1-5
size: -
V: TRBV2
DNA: TGTGCCAGCAGTGACCCCGGGGAACCTAATCAGCCCCAGCATTTT
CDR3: CASSDPGEPNQPQHF

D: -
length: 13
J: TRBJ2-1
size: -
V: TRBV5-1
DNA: TGCGCCAGCAGCCGGGAACCTGCCAATGAGCAGTTCTTC
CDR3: CASSREPANEQFF

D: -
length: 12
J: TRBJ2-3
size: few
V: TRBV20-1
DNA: TGCAGTGCTGACAGAAGCACAGATACGCAGTATTTT
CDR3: CSADRSTDTQYF

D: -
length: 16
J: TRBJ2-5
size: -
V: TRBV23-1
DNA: TGCGCCAGCAGTCGGGTCTCAGGACAGTCCGGAGGGACCCAGTACTTC
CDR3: CASSRVSGQSGGTQYF

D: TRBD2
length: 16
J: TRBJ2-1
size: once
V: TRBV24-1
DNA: TGTGCCACCAGTGATACGACTAGCGGTGACTACAATGAGCAGTTCTTC
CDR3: CATSDTTSGDYNEQFF

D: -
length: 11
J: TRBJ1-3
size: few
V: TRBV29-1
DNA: TGCAGCGTTGAGGGGGAGAACACCATATATTTT
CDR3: CSVEGENTIYF

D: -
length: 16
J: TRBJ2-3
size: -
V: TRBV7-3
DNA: TGTGCCAGCAGCTTCGATTTGAGCAGGAGCACAGATACGCAGTATTTT
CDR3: CASSFDLSRSTDTQYF

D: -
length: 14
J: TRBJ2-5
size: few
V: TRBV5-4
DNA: TGTGCCAGCAGCTTGGCGCGGGACGGGGAGACCCAGTACTTC
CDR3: CASSLARDGETQYF